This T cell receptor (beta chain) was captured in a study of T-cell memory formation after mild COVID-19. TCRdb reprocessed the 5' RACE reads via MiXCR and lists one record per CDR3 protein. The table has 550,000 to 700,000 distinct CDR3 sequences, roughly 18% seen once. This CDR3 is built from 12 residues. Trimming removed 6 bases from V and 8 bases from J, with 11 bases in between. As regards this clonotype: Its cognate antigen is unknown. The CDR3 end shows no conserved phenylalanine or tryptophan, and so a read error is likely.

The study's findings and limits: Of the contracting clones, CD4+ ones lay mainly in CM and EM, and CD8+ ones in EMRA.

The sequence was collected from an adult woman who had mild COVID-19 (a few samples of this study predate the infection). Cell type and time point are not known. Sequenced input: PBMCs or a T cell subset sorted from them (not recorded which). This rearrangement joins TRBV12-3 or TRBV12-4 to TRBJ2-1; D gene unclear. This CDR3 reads CASSPTAYEQFS. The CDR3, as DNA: TGTGCCAGCAGCCCGACGGCGTATGAGCAGTTCTCC.